A selection of T cell receptor beta chains follows, all from one sample in a study of cytomegalovirus exposure and HLA in healthy donors. Some clones are missing from TCRdb's copy, which holds only in-frame ones; the method was immunoSEQ multiplex PCR. The sample holds 140,000 to 150,000 clones, about 94% seen once. The specimen sequenced was PBMCs. The origin of the receptors is a man aged 18 to 30 in good health and CMV-seropositive. CDR3s include the opening cysteine and the closing phenylalanine or tryptophan. Each record gives: D gene, V gene, J gene, clone size, CDR3 DNA, CDR3 protein. D genes are given only for firm matches. Where a row states a size, it is once, few, many or the class of an expanded clone; other rows omit it.

D gene: -
V gene: TRBV29-1
J gene: TRBJ2-1
clone size: once
CDR3 DNA: TGCAGTGGGGGCCTATTTGACAATGAGCAGTTCTTC
CDR3 protein: CSGGLFDNEQFF

D gene: TRBD2
V gene: TRBV28
J gene: TRBJ2-7
clone size: -
CDR3 DNA: TGTGCCAGCAGTTTAGGGACTAGCGGGATACCCACCTACGAGCAGTACTTC
CDR3 protein: CASSLGTSGIPTYEQYF

D gene: -
V gene: TRBV4-2
J gene: TRBJ2-7
clone size: -
CDR3 DNA: TGTGCCAGCAGCCTAGGGACTCATGGGACCTACGAGCAGTACTTC
CDR3 protein: CASSLGTHGTYEQYF

D gene: TRBD1
V gene: TRBV29-1
J gene: TRBJ2-5
clone size: -
CDR3 DNA: TGCAGCGGTTCCGGGACAGTCGAAGAGACCCAGTACTTC
CDR3 protein: CSGSGTVEETQYF

D gene: -
V gene: TRBV6-1
J gene: TRBJ2-3
clone size: -
CDR3 DNA: TGTGCCAGCAGTGAAGTAACCGGGGGCACAGATACGCAGTATTTT
CDR3 protein: CASSEVTGGTDTQYF

D gene: -
V gene: TRBV11-2
J gene: TRBJ1-4
clone size: -
CDR3 DNA: TGTGCCAGCAGCCCCTCTGCAACTAATGAAAAACTGTTTTTT
CDR3 protein: CASSPSATNEKLFF

D gene: TRBD1
V gene: TRBV6-1
J gene: TRBJ1-4
clone size: -
CDR3 DNA: TGTGCCAGCAGTTGGGACAGGGGGCGTGAAAAACTGTTTTTT
CDR3 protein: CASSWDRGREKLFF

D gene: TRBD1
V gene: TRBV29-1
J gene: TRBJ1-4
clone size: once
CDR3 DNA: TGCAGCGTCCGAACGAACTGGACAGGCCCCGAAAAACTGTTTTTT
CDR3 protein: CSVRTNWTGPEKLFF

D gene: TRBD1
V gene: TRBV9
J gene: TRBJ2-2
clone size: -
CDR3 DNA: TGTGCCAGCAGCGTATTCGACAGGGGGACCGGGGAGCTGTTTTTT
CDR3 protein: CASSVFDRGTGELFF

D gene: -
V gene: TRBV9
J gene: TRBJ2-7
clone size: -
CDR3 DNA: TGTGCCAGCAGCGTAGCGGGCGGGACCACCTACGAGCAGTACTTC
CDR3 protein: CASSVAGGTTYEQYF

D gene: -
V gene: TRBV5-4
J gene: TRBJ2-7
clone size: -
CDR3 DNA: TGTGCCAGCAGCCCCGACTCGTTACGGAGGTACGAGCAGTACTTC
CDR3 protein: CASSPDSLRRYEQYF

D gene: -
V gene: TRBV28
J gene: TRBJ2-7
clone size: -
CDR3 DNA: TGTGCCAGCACCCCTGTAGCAGGGTACTACGAGCAGTACTTC
CDR3 protein: CASTPVAGYYEQYF

D gene: -
V gene: TRBV5-6
J gene: TRBJ2-7
clone size: -
CDR3 DNA: TGTGCCAGCAGCCCAGACTTCGGCGGTGAGCAGTACTTC
CDR3 protein: CASSPDFGGEQYF

D gene: TRBD1
V gene: TRBV6-1
J gene: TRBJ1-2
clone size: -
CDR3 DNA: TGTGCCAGCAGCCCCGGGACAGGGAACTATGGCTACACCTTC
CDR3 protein: CASSPGTGNYGYTF

D gene: -
V gene: TRBV20-1
J gene: TRBJ2-4
clone size: -
CDR3 DNA: TGCAGTGCTAGCCTAGGCCAGATCTGGTACTTC
CDR3 protein: CSASLGQIWYF

D gene: TRBD1
V gene: TRBV28
J gene: TRBJ1-2
clone size: -
CDR3 DNA: TGTGCCAGCAGTTTCGGGACAGGAAGCCCCTATGGCTACACCTTC
CDR3 protein: CASSFGTGSPYGYTF

D gene: TRBD1
V gene: TRBV30
J gene: TRBJ2-3
clone size: -
CDR3 DNA: TGTGCCTGGGCCGGGACAGGGGTTACAGATACGCAGTATTTT
CDR3 protein: CAWAGTGVTDTQYF

D gene: -
V gene: TRBV5-1
J gene: TRBJ2-3
clone size: once
CDR3 DNA: TGCGCCAGCAGCTTGTCGGGCCCCCAGGGGACAGATACGCAGTATTTT
CDR3 protein: CASSLSGPQGTDTQYF

D gene: TRBD2
V gene: TRBV6-1
J gene: TRBJ2-7
clone size: once
CDR3 DNA: TGTGCCAGTACCGTGGGGGGGAGCTCCTACGAGCAGTACTTC
CDR3 protein: CASTVGGSSYEQYF

D gene: TRBD1
V gene: TRBV30
J gene: TRBJ1-5
clone size: once
CDR3 DNA: TGTGCCTGGAGTGTGGGACAGGGCCTACAGCCCCAGCATTTT
CDR3 protein: CAWSVGQGLQPQHF

D gene: -
V gene: TRBV5-1
J gene: TRBJ1-3
clone size: -
CDR3 DNA: TGCGCCAGCAGCCCACAGGGCCCGCAAAGCGGAAACACCATATATTTT
CDR3 protein: CASSPQGPQSGNTIYF

D gene: -
V gene: TRBV6-1
J gene: TRBJ1-5
clone size: -
CDR3 DNA: TGTGCCAGCAGTGAGTGGCGGTGGATCAATCAGCCCCAGCATTTT
CDR3 protein: CASSEWRWINQPQHF

D gene: -
V gene: TRBV5-1
J gene: TRBJ2-2
clone size: -
CDR3 DNA: TGCGCCAGCAGCTTCGATCGGAGGACGAACACCGGGGAGCTGTTTTTT
CDR3 protein: CASSFDRRTNTGELFF

D gene: TRBD2
V gene: TRBV7-3
J gene: TRBJ2-1
clone size: -
CDR3 DNA: TGTGCCAGCAGCTTTAACAGCGGGAGGGCTAATGAGCAGTTCTTC
CDR3 protein: CASSFNSGRANEQFF

D gene: -
V gene: TRBV7-9
J gene: TRBJ2-1
clone size: -
CDR3 DNA: TGTGCCAGCAGGCCGACAGACAATGAGCAGTTCTTC
CDR3 protein: CASRPTDNEQFF

D gene: -
V gene: TRBV7-9
J gene: TRBJ1-5
clone size: -
CDR3 DNA: TGTGCCAGCAGCTTAGGCGGACTAAGCCAGCCCCAGCATTTT
CDR3 protein: CASSLGGLSQPQHF

D gene: TRBD1
V gene: TRBV27
J gene: TRBJ1-5
clone size: -
CDR3 DNA: TGTGCCAGCAGTCCCCGGACAGGGGGACCTCAGCCCCAGCATTTT
CDR3 protein: CASSPRTGGPQPQHF

D gene: -
V gene: TRBV7-2
J gene: TRBJ1-1
clone size: once
CDR3 DNA: TGTGCCAGCAGCTTAAATTTCTTCGGCACTGAAGCTTTCTTT
CDR3 protein: CASSLNFFGTEAFF

D gene: TRBD1
V gene: TRBV19
J gene: TRBJ2-2
clone size: -
CDR3 DNA: TGTGCCAGTACCTCGACAGGGGCCGGGGAGCTGTTTTTT
CDR3 protein: CASTSTGAGELFF

D gene: TRBD1
V gene: TRBV9
J gene: TRBJ2-2
clone size: -
CDR3 DNA: TGTGCCAGCAGCATCGTTGGGGACAGGGATTATACCGGGGAGCTGTTTTTT
CDR3 protein: CASSIVGDRDYTGELFF

D gene: -
V gene: TRBV2
J gene: TRBJ2-3
clone size: -
CDR3 DNA: TGTGCCAGTAACCCTCATTGGGACTCCGACAGCACAGATACGCAGTATTTT
CDR3 protein: CASNPHWDSDSTDTQYF

D gene: TRBD1
V gene: TRBV18
J gene: TRBJ2-5
clone size: -
CDR3 DNA: TGTGCCAGCTCACCACGGCAGGGGGCTTTAGAGACCCAGTACTTC
CDR3 protein: CASSPRQGALETQYF

D gene: -
V gene: TRBV12-5
J gene: TRBJ1-1
clone size: -
CDR3 DNA: TGTGCTAGTGGTTTCGGGGGAATCTTGGACACTGAAGCTTTCTTT
CDR3 protein: CASGFGGILDTEAFF

D gene: TRBD2
V gene: TRBV19
J gene: TRBJ2-3
clone size: -
CDR3 DNA: TGTGCCAGTAGTATTTCTAGCGGGAGTGCAGATACGCAGTATTTT
CDR3 protein: CASSISSGSADTQYF

D gene: -
V gene: TRBV19
J gene: TRBJ1-5
clone size: -
CDR3 DNA: TGTGCCAGTAGTATTGTCCGAGGGAATCAGCCCCAGCATTTT
CDR3 protein: CASSIVRGNQPQHF

D gene: TRBD1
V gene: TRBV2
J gene: TRBJ2-2
clone size: -
CDR3 DNA: TGTGCCAGCAGTTCCCCCAAGGGGGCGGCCGGGGAGCTGTTTTTT
CDR3 protein: CASSSPKGAAGELFF

D gene: -
V gene: TRBV2
J gene: TRBJ1-1
clone size: once
CDR3 DNA: TGTGCCAGCAGTGAACAGGGGAGGAACACTGAAGCTTTCTTT
CDR3 protein: CASSEQGRNTEAFF

D gene: -
V gene: TRBV7-9
J gene: TRBJ1-2
clone size: -
CDR3 DNA: TGTGCCAGCAGCTTAGTTTTGGAGGGCCCTAACTATGGCTACACCTTC
CDR3 protein: CASSLVLEGPNYGYTF

D gene: -
V gene: TRBV27
J gene: TRBJ2-2
clone size: -
CDR3 DNA: TGTGCCAGCAGTAACAGGGCTTCTGTCGGGGAGCTGTTTTTT
CDR3 protein: CASSNRASVGELFF

D gene: TRBD2
V gene: TRBV28
J gene: TRBJ2-7
clone size: -
CDR3 DNA: TGTGCCAGCGGGACTACCCCGGGCGAGCAGTACTTC
CDR3 protein: CASGTTPGEQYF

D gene: -
V gene: TRBV7-2
J gene: TRBJ2-7
clone size: -
CDR3 DNA: TGTGCCAGCAGCTTAGCGCTTTTGGCTAGTCAAATCTCCTACGAGCAGTACTTC
CDR3 protein: CASSLALLASQISYEQYF

D gene: TRBD1
V gene: TRBV7-2
J gene: TRBJ1-1
clone size: -
CDR3 DNA: TGTGCCAGCAGCCAACAAAACCTTCGACAGGGACCAGCTTTCTTT
CDR3 protein: CASSQQNLRQGPAFF

D gene: TRBD1
V gene: TRBV5-1
J gene: TRBJ2-7
clone size: -
CDR3 DNA: TGCGCCAGCAGCTTACCAGGGGGCGTGTACGAGCAGTACTTC
CDR3 protein: CASSLPGGVYEQYF

D gene: -
V gene: TRBV5-4
J gene: TRBJ2-6
clone size: -
CDR3 DNA: TGTGCCAGCAGCTTGTTACCCGGGGAACCTGGGGCCAACGTCCTGACTTTC
CDR3 protein: CASSLLPGEPGANVLTF

D gene: -
V gene: TRBV5-1
J gene: TRBJ2-2
clone size: -
CDR3 DNA: TGCGCCAGCAGCGACAGAAGAACGAACACCGGGGAGCTGTTTTTT
CDR3 protein: CASSDRRTNTGELFF

D gene: -
V gene: TRBV2
J gene: TRBJ2-7
clone size: -
CDR3 DNA: TGTGCCAGCACGGGGGAGGGGGGCTACGAGCAGTACTTC
CDR3 protein: CASTGEGGYEQYF

D gene: -
V gene: TRBV6-6
J gene: TRBJ1-1
clone size: -
CDR3 DNA: TGTGCCAGCAGTCCTCCGGGGAGAGGGAACACTGAAGCTTTCTTT
CDR3 protein: CASSPPGRGNTEAFF

D gene: -
V gene: TRBV12-5
J gene: TRBJ1-2
clone size: once
CDR3 DNA: TGTGCTAGTGGTTTCGAGACAGGAGTTTCTAACTATGGCTACACCTTC
CDR3 protein: CASGFETGVSNYGYTF

D gene: -
V gene: TRBV7-8
J gene: TRBJ1-5
clone size: once
CDR3 DNA: TGTGCCAGCAGCTTAGCCTCCAGGTATCAGCCCCAGCATTTT
CDR3 protein: CASSLASRYQPQHF

D gene: -
V gene: TRBV5-6
J gene: TRBJ1-6
clone size: -
CDR3 DNA: TGTGCCAGCAGCTTAATCAGGGGTTTTAATTCACCCCTCCACTTT
CDR3 protein: CASSLIRGFNSPLHF

D gene: TRBD2
V gene: TRBV5-4
J gene: TRBJ2-1
clone size: few
CDR3 DNA: TGTGCCAGCAGCCCGGGGACTAGCGGGAGGGCGGCTGGTGAGCAGTTCTTC
CDR3 protein: CASSPGTSGRAAGEQFF

D gene: TRBD1
V gene: TRBV5-1
J gene: TRBJ2-2
clone size: -
CDR3 DNA: TGCGCCAGCAGCTCGGCCCTCCGGACAGGGGTCACCGGGGAGCTGTTTTTT
CDR3 protein: CASSSALRTGVTGELFF

D gene: TRBD1
V gene: TRBV6-5
J gene: TRBJ2-5
clone size: -
CDR3 DNA: TGTGCCAGCAGTTACACGACAGGGGGAGAGACCCAGTACTTC
CDR3 protein: CASSYTTGGETQYF

D gene: -
V gene: TRBV27
J gene: TRBJ1-2
clone size: -
CDR3 DNA: TGTGCCAGCAGATCAACGTACAGGGATGGCTACACCTTC
CDR3 protein: CASRSTYRDGYTF

D gene: TRBD2
V gene: TRBV5-1
J gene: TRBJ2-4
clone size: -
CDR3 DNA: TGCGCCAGCAGCTTGGATCGGACAGCGGGAGGGTGGGACATTCAGTACTTC
CDR3 protein: CASSLDRTAGGWDIQYF

D gene: TRBD2
V gene: TRBV7-9
J gene: TRBJ2-2
clone size: once
CDR3 DNA: TGTGCCAGCAACTTCGGACTAGTTTCAGGGGAGCTGTTTTTT
CDR3 protein: CASNFGLVSGELFF

D gene: -
V gene: TRBV19
J gene: TRBJ2-2
clone size: -
CDR3 DNA: TGTGCCAGTAGTATTCGGGGACACCTCACCGGGGAGCTGTTTTTT
CDR3 protein: CASSIRGHLTGELFF